This T cell receptor (beta chain) originates from a study of T cells in Graves' hyperthyroidism and ophthalmopathy. CDR3 size: 11 residues. Trimming took 5 bases from V and 11 from J, leaving 10 bases between them. Amplified regions were TCR beta CDR3 sequences from RNA transcripts. A set of HTBI primers served as the primers for a first-round RT-PCR of the TCR CDR3. TCRdb recomputed calls from the multiplex PCR reads with MiXCR, one row per CDR3 protein. The sample yields a few hundred thousand distinct CDR3 sequences, around a fifth seen once. The table lists this clonotype with a few counts. The sequence derives from a woman in her 70s with Graves' ophthalmopathy. This chain connects TRBV12-3 or TRBV12-4 to TRBJ1-5; D unclear. Sample: blood. The CDR3 DNA reads as TGTGCCAGCAGTCATTCTCGAACCCAGCATTTT. The encoded protein is CASSHSRTQHF.